Given below is one T cell receptor (beta chain) in context. The junction and the germline gene differ at one end; a read error may be behind it. This CDR3 contains 15 residues. Germline-derived CDR1 and CDR2 are MNHNS and SASEGT. These data belong to a study of cytomegalovirus exposure and HLA in healthy donors. PCR was performed using 60 Vbeta and 13 Jbeta primers. The method was immunoSEQ multiplex PCR; TCRdb's version includes in-frame clones alone and lacks a portion of them. The sample shows 95,000 to 110,000 clones, more than 65% of them seen only once. Sequencing was done on a sample of PBMCs. V gene TRBV6-1 combines with J gene TRBJ1-1; tentative D call: TRBD1 (6 bases). This TCR was recovered from a man aged 25 to 40 in good health and CMV-seronegative. The CDR3 sequence is CASSDRITGNSEAFF. In nucleotides, the CDR3 is TGTGCCAGCAGTGACCGAATTACAGGGAACTCTGAAGCTTTCTTT.